This T cell receptor (beta chain) was sequenced for a study of cytomegalovirus exposure and HLA in healthy donors. At the level of the study: Membership in the Caucasian-associated ancestry cluster was found for about four fifths of a few hundred genotyped donors. Study-wide points: With later analysis, a missense DCLRE1C variant became linked to TCR beta V- and J-gene trimming. An Asian-associated ancestry cluster reportedly showed fewer N-insertions than the roughly 600-donor mean in a later analysis.

V was pared by 9 bases and J by 6 bases, with 4 bases of the junction left unmatched. CDR1 is MNHEY, CDR2 SVGAGI, per germline. CDR3 length: 12 amino acids. Comments on this clone: Antigen unknown.

Vbeta (60) and Jbeta (13) primers were used in the PCR. Only in-frame clones appear in the TCRdb table, and some are missing; sequencing was by immunoSEQ multiplex PCR. Of around 160,000 clones detected, 78% appear once; the ten largest clones hold more than 1.4%. The TCR sequence derives from a male donor in good health and CMV-seronegative. Sequences were obtained from PBMCs. The J gene is TRBJ2-2, the V gene TRBV6-5; 7 bases agree with TRBD1. CDR3 protein: CASYRGSGELFF. The CDR3 bases are TGTGCCAGTTACAGGGGATCCGGGGAGCTGTTTTTT.